This is a list of T cell receptor beta chains from one sample in a study of blood T cell repertoires in COVID-19. Sequencing was performed with immunoSEQ multiplex PCR; in TCRdb, only in-frame clones are kept and a portion is missing. The sample yields some 200,000 clones, 65% to 90% seen once. The sample consisted of peripheral blood. These receptors all stem from a woman between 65 and 79 years old with COVID-19, enrolled during active disease. Both conserved end residues are part of each CDR3. A D gene is named only where the DNA matches it firmly. Clone size is given for some rows only: seen once, a few or many times, or a class if the clone is expanded.

D	V	size	J	DNA	CDR3
NA	TRBV27	NA	TRBJ2-7	TGTGCCAGCAGTTTTTCGGGGGAGCAGTACTTC	CASSFSGEQYF
NA	TRBV7-2	NA	TRBJ1-1	TGTGCCAGCAGCTTAGGGCAGGGTCACACTGAAGCTTTCTTT	CASSLGQGHTEAFF
TRBD2	TRBV9	NA	TRBJ2-5	TGTGCCAGCAGCCAGGGACTAGCGGGGGGGCCGGAGGCCCAGTACTTC	CASSQGLAGGPEAQYF
NA	TRBV21-1	NA	TRBJ1-5	TGTGCCAGCTTTGTCCGTCAGCCCCAGCATTTT	CASFVRQPQHF
NA	TRBV9	NA	TRBJ1-1	TGTGCCAGCAGCGTGTGGACTGGGAACACTGAAGCTTTCTTT	CASSVWTGNTEAFF
NA	TRBV2	few	TRBJ1-5	TGTGCCAGCAGTAACACAGGACACAGCAATCAGCCCCAGCATTTT	CASSNTGHSNQPQHF
NA	TRBV6-5	NA	TRBJ2-7	TGTGCCAGCAGTATAGAGACATACGAAGAGCAGTACTTC	CASSIETYEEQYF
NA	TRBV5-1	NA	TRBJ2-1	TGCGCCAGCAGCCCGACAATAACCGACAATGAGCAGTTCTTC	CASSPTITDNEQFF
TRBD2	TRBV11-3	once	TRBJ2-1	TGTGCCAGCAGCCAAGGGAGCGGGGGATACAATGAGCAGTTCTTC	CASSQGSGGYNEQFF
NA	TRBV3-1/TRBV3-2	NA	TRBJ1-2	TGTGCCAGCAGCCAGGTCGGGGGTCCGCCGGGAGGCTACACCTTC	CASSQVGGPPGGYTF
NA	TRBV5-1	many	TRBJ2-2	TGCGCCAGCAGCCGGTACCAACTAGGTACGACGGGCACCGGGGAGCTGTTTTTT	CASSRYQLGTTGTGELFF
NA	TRBV19	NA	TRBJ1-5	TGTGCCAGTAGCCTTCGACAGGACAATCAGCCCCAGCATTTT	CASSLRQDNQPQHF
NA	TRBV6-5	NA	TRBJ1-2	TGTGCCAGCAGTTACGGCCAGGAATATGGCTACACCTTC	CASSYGQEYGYTF
NA	TRBV5-5	NA	TRBJ1-2	TGTGCCAGCAGCCCTTTCGACGAGGCTGGGGGCTACACCTTC	CASSPFDEAGGYTF
NA	TRBV7-8	few	TRBJ1-1	TGTGCCAGCAGCTTAAGACGCCTCGGGGGTGAAGCTTTCTTT	CASSLRRLGGEAFF
TRBD2	TRBV27	NA	TRBJ2-1	TGTGCCAGCAGTATACTAGCGGGGGCCTACAATGAGCAGTTCTTC	CASSILAGAYNEQFF
TRBD2	TRBV9	NA	TRBJ2-1	TGTGCCAGCACTAGCGGGGCGCAAGGTGAGCAGTTCTTC	CASTSGAQGEQFF
TRBD1	TRBV11-3	NA	TRBJ1-1	TGTGCCAGCAGCGCACAAAACAGGGGACAAGCTTTCTTT	CASSAQNRGQAFF
TRBD1	TRBV24-1	NA	TRBJ2-1	TGTGCCACCAGTGATTTGCAGGCAGGGGGCGGTGAGCAGTTCTTC	CATSDLQAGGGEQFF
TRBD1	TRBV6-5	NA	TRBJ1-2	TGTGCCAGCACCGCCGACAGGGGAGGTGGCTATGGCTACACCTTC	CASTADRGGGYGYTF
NA	TRBV11-3	NA	TRBJ1-2	TGTGCCAGCAGCTTAGTTTCGGTGAACTATGGCTACACCTTC	CASSLVSVNYGYTF
TRBD2	TRBV4-1	NA	TRBJ2-1	TGCGCCAGCAGCCAAGGGGGGGGAGCGGAGAGGGCATACAATGAGCAGTTCTTC	CASSQGGGAERAYNEQFF
NA	TRBV9	NA	TRBJ1-5	TGTGCCAGCAGCGTAGGGGCCCAAGGAACCCCCAATCAGCCCCAGCATTTT	CASSVGAQGTPNQPQHF
NA	TRBV2	NA	TRBJ2-6	TGTGCCAGCCTCCGCCGGGGAGCCAGAAACTCTCAACGATCTGGGGCCAACGTCCTGACTTTC	CASLRRGARNSQRSGANVLTF
NA	TRBV5-4	once	TRBJ2-7	TGTGCCAGCAGCTTTGGGGCCCCAGGCGCGGGACCCTCCTACGAGCAGTACTTC	CASSFGAPGAGPSYEQYF
NA	TRBV5-4	NA	TRBJ2-1	TGTGCCAGCAGCTTTGCTAGCTTGAGGAATGAGCAGTTCTTC	CASSFASLRNEQFF
TRBD1	TRBV7-2	NA	TRBJ2-1	TGTGCCAGCAGCTCCCGAGACAGGGGTGGCAATGAGCAGTTCTTC	CASSSRDRGGNEQFF
NA	TRBV7-2	NA	TRBJ2-7	TGTGCCAGCAGCAATAGAGGGGGGGCCGTCTACGAGCAGTACTTC	CASSNRGGAVYEQYF
TRBD2	TRBV4-2	once	TRBJ2-5	TGTGCCAGCAGCCAAGAGATTCTAGGGAGGGGCGAGACCCAGTACTTC	CASSQEILGRGETQYF
NA	TRBV2	NA	TRBJ2-1	TGTGCCAGCAGTGGATGGGGAGAGGCAGTCCAGTTCTTC	CASSGWGEAVQFF
TRBD2	TRBV28	NA	TRBJ2-7	TGTGCCAGCAGCCGCATGCCTGGGACTAGCGGGGACGAGCAGTACTTC	CASSRMPGTSGDEQYF
TRBD2	TRBV6-5	NA	TRBJ2-1	TGTGCCAGCAGTTGGACTAGAGGCTCCTACAATGAGCAGTTCTTC	CASSWTRGSYNEQFF
TRBD1	TRBV5-1	NA	TRBJ1-2	TGCGCCAGCAGCTTGGGCTCTACAGGGGTCGGCTATGGCTACACCTTC	CASSLGSTGVGYGYTF
TRBD1	TRBV15	NA	TRBJ2-7	TGTGCCACCAGCAGAGTGGGACAGGGGGCAAAGTACGAGCAGTACTTC	CATSRVGQGAKYEQYF
TRBD1	TRBV30	NA	TRBJ1-1	TGTGCCTGGAGTGGTTCAGGGGGCACTGAAGCTTTCTTT	CAWSGSGGTEAFF
NA	TRBV3-1/TRBV3-2	NA	TRBJ2-1	TGTGCCAGCAGCCTCCAGGGGGGCAATGAGCAGTTCTTC	CASSLQGGNEQFF
NA	TRBV19	NA	TRBJ1-4	TGTGCCAGTAGTACCCGAGGACAGATAAATGAAAAACTGTTTTTT	CASSTRGQINEKLFF
TRBD1	TRBV19	NA	TRBJ1-4	TGTGCCAGTAGTATCCGACAGGGGATACCGACTAATGAAAAACTGTTTTTT	CASSIRQGIPTNEKLFF